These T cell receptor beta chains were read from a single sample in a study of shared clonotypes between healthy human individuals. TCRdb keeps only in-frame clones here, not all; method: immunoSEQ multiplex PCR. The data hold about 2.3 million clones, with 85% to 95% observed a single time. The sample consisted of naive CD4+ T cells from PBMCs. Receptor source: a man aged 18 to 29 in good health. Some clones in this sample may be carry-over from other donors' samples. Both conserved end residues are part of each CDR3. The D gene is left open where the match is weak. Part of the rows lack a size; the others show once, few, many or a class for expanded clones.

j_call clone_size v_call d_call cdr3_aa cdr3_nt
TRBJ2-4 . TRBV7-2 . CASSAQGPVLAKNIQYF TGTGCCAGCAGTGCCCAGGGGCCGGTTCTAGCCAAAAACATTCAGTACTTC
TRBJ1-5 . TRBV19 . CASSITGGTGPQHF TGTGCCAGTAGTATCACAGGAGGGACGGGGCCCCAGCATTTT
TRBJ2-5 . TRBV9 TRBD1 CASSAVDRGHRETQYF TGTGCCAGCAGCGCCGTCGACAGGGGGCATAGGGAGACCCAGTACTTC
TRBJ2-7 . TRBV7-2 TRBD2 CASSRLAGRGPYEQYF TGTGCCAGCAGCAGACTAGCGGGAAGAGGGCCCTACGAGCAGTACTTC
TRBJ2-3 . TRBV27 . CASSLRDLSTDTQYF TGTGCCAGCAGTTTGAGGGACCTTAGCACAGATACGCAGTATTTT
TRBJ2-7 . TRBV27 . CASRALGSDYEQYF TGTGCCAGCAGAGCCCTCGGGTCAGACTACGAGCAGTACTTC
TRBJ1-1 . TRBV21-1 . CASSGVAGTKAEAFF TGTGCCAGCAGCGGTGTGGCAGGGACCAAAGCTGAAGCTTTCTTT
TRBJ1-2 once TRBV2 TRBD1 CATPTGAYGYTF TGTGCCACCCCAACAGGGGCCTATGGCTACACCTTC
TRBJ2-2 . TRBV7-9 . CASSPGSPNTGELFF TGTGCCAGCAGCCCCGGGAGCCCGAACACCGGGGAGCTGTTTTTT
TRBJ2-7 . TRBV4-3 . CASSQDTRPFYEQYF TGCGCCAGCAGCCAAGATACGAGACCTTTCTACGAGCAGTACTTC
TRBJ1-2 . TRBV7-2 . CASSSWTIANYGYTF TGTGCCAGCAGCTCTTGGACGATAGCTAACTATGGCTACACCTTC
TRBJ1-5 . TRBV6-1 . CASSDRGNQPQHF TGTGCCAGCAGTGATAGGGGGAATCAGCCCCAGCATTTT
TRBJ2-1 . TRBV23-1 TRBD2 CASSQSAGEGYNEQFF TGCGCCAGCAGTCAGAGCGCGGGAGAGGGATACAATGAGCAGTTCTTC
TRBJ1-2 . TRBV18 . CASSPDGYGYTF TGTGCCAGCTCACCGGACGGATATGGCTACACCTTC
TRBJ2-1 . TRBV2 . CASSEERNEQFF TGTGCCAGCAGTGAAGAGAGGAATGAGCAGTTCTTC